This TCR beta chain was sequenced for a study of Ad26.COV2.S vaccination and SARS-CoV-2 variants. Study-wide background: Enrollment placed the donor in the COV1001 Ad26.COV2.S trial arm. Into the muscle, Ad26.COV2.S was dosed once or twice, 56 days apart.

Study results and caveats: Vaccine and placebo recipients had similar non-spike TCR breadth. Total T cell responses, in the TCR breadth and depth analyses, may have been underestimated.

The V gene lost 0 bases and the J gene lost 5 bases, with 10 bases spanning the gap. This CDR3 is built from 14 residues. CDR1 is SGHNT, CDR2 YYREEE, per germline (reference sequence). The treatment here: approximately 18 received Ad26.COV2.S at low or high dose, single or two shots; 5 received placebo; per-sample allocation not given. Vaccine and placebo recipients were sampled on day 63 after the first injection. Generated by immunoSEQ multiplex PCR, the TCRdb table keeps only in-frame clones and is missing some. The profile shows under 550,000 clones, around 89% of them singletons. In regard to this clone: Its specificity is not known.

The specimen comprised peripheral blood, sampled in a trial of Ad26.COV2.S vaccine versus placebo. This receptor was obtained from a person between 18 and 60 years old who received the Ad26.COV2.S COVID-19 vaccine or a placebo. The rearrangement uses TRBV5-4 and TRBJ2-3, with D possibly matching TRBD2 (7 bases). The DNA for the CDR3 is TGTGCCAGCAGCTTGGGGGGGGGCCAAGATACGCAGTATTTT. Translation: CASSLGGGQDTQYF.